What follows is one T cell receptor (beta chain) and its context. Its antigen is unknown. The data were obtained in a study of neoadjuvant nivolumab and ipilimumab in lung cancer. The wider study: Nivolumab 3 mg/kg was given days 1, 15 and 29, plus ipilimumab 1 mg/kg day 1 in combination.

The method was immunoSEQ multiplex PCR; TCRdb's version includes in-frame clones alone and lacks a portion of them. The sample shows roughly 30,000 clones, over 80% of them seen only once. Study-level findings and limits: TCR richness and clonality were higher in tumors than adjacent uninvolved lung.

The sequencing used peripheral blood, collected before neoadjuvant nivolumab, alone or with ipilimumab. This clonotype was obtained from an adult with non-small cell lung cancer.

DNA for the CDR3: TGCGCCAGCAGCCTGGGAGGAACAACAACTAATGAAAAACTGTTTTTT. The encoded protein is CASSLGGTTTNEKLFF. This chain connects TRBV5-1 to TRBJ1-4; D not resolved. V was clipped by 4 bases and J by 0 bases, with 13 bases between them. Germline V CDR1 and CDR2: SGHRS, YFSETQ. This CDR3 is built from 16 residues.